This T cell receptor (beta chain) was retrieved from a study of cytomegalovirus exposure and HLA in healthy donors. General observations from the study: For most TCR sequences rarity was the rule, although some public TCRs occurred in many donors. The likely origin of a cluster of highly shared sequence variants was a sequencing artifact.

This clone showed up just a few times. Its target is not known. Researchers ran the PCR with 60 Vbeta and 13 Jbeta primers. Using immunoSEQ multiplex PCR, the repertoire was profiled, and TCRdb retains in-frame clones only, with some absent. The repertoire holds more than 95,000 clones, with 9.5% as singletons. Germline V gene lookup returns CDR1 LNHNV and CDR2 YYDKDF (reference sequence). This CDR3 has 13 residues. Trimming removed 4 bases from V and 7 bases from J, with 11 bases in between. The TCR was taken from a man aged 25 to 40 in good health and CMV-seronegative. The V and J genes are TRBV15 and TRBJ2-1; possibly TRBD1 for D (5 bases). The sequencing sample was made of PBMCs. The CDR3 DNA follows: TGTGCCACCAGCAAAGGGGCAAGAAATGAGCAGTTCTTC. Amino acids: CATSKGARNEQFF.